This T cell receptor beta chain was found in a study of blood T cell repertoires in COVID-19. Trimming stripped 7 bases from V and 7 bases from J, with 20 bases between. The CDR3 extends over 15 amino acids. Germline loops: CDR1 LNHDA, CDR2 SQIVND (reference sequence). Generated by immunoSEQ multiplex PCR, the TCRdb table keeps only in-frame clones and is missing some. The data show around 150,000 clones, with approximately 83% seen just once and about 3.5% held by the top ten. The clonotype originates from a man between 65 and 85 years old with acute or convalescent COVID-19. The sample comprised peripheral blood. V gene TRBV19 combines with J gene TRBJ2-1, with D perhaps TRBD1 (6 bases). The CDR3 DNA is TGTGCCAGTACCCCAGACAGGACTCGGGTAAATGAGCAGTTCTTC. Translated, it gives CASTPDRTRVNEQFF.